The text below deals with one TCR beta chain. The data were taken from a study of blood T cell repertoires in COVID-19. Background on the study: Both acute and convalescent COVID-19 samples were obtained from the United States, Italy and Spain. Sources were T cells, B-cell-depleted T cells, or PBMCs; the material itself was cDNA or gDNA.

The germline V gene has CDR1 ENHRY and CDR2 SYGVKD. The length of the CDR3 is 14 residues. Trimming stripped 11 bases from V and 5 bases from J, with 19 bases between. Study processing details: Estimated nucleated cell counts came from reference gene primer amplification. Assay: immunoSEQ multiplex PCR; the TCRdb copy retains only in-frame clones and omits some. V and J calls and clone size are given by that table; D and trimming were obtained from the DNA. Altogether some 340,000 clones are present, around 80% being singletons, with the ten largest covering 2.5% to 3.5%. The clonotype comes from a man aged 25-40 years with active or convalescent COVID-19. Sequencing input: peripheral blood. The chain employs TRBV10-3 and TRBJ1-5, with D perhaps matching TRBD1 (6 bases). The CDR3 loop is CAAGKRTEDQPQHF. Written as DNA, the CDR3 is TGTGCCGCCGGAAAAAGGACAGAAGATCAGCCCCAGCATTTT.